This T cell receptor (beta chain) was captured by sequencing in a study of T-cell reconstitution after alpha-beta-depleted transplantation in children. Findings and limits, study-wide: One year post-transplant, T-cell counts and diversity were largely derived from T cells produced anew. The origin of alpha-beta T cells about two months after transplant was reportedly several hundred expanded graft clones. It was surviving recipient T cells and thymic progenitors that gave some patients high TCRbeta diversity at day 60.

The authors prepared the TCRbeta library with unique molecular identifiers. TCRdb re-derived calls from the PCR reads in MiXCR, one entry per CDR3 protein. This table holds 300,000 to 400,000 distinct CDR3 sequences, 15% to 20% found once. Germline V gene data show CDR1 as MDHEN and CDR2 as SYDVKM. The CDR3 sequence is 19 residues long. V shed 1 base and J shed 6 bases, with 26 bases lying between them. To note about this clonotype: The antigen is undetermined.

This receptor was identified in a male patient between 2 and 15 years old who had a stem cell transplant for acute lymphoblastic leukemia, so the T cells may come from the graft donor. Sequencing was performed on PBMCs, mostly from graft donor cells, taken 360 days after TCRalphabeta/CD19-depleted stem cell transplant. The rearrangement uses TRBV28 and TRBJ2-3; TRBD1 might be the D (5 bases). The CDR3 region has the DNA TGTGCCAGCAGTTTATCGACAGCCATCCGACCCCTGGGCGACGATACGCAGTATTTT. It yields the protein CASSLSTAIRPLGDDTQYF.